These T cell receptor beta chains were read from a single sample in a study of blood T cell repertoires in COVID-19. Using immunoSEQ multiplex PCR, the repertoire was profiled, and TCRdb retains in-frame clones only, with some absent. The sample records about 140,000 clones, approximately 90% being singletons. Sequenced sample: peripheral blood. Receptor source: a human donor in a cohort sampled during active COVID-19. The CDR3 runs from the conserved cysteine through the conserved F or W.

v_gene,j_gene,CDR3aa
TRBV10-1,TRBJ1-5,CASPKTGTGGMGSNQPQHF
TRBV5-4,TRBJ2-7,CASSLSLANEQYF
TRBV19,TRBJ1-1,CASSIVQGRTEAFF
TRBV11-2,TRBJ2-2,CASSFLRTGGAYERELFF
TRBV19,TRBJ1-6,CASSISLYRSSYNSPLHF
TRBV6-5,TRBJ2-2,CASSQQGGTGELFF
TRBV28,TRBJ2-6,CASSLRQGSGSGANVLTF
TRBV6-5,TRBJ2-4,CASSYSREGNIQYF
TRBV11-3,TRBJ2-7,CASSLDRGAGLSYEQYF
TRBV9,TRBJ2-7,CASSDGTGGPYEQYF
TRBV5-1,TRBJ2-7,CASSTSGQGIRYEQYF
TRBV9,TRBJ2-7,CASSPGPGTGYEQYF
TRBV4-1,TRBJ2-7,CASSQWRDYEQYF
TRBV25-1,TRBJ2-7,CASTGGPPAYEQYF
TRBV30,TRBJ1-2,CAWSHLSGYTF
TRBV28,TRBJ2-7,CASSSNGRREQYF
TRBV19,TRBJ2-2,CASSLRGTGELFF
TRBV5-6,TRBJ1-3,CASSKTGDSGNTIYF
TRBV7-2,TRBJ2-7,CASSLAMAQPQQYF
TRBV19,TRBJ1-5,CASARDRNNQPQHF
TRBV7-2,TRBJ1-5,CASSLEGAGQPQHF
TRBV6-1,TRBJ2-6,CASSESRGRGTGANVLTF
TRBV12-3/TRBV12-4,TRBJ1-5,CASSLSGDQPQHF
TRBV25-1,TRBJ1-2,CASSEYTGQGRYTF
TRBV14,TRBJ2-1,CASSHITGTSGSQPTMEQFF
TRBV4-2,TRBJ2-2,CASSQDRGQNTGELFF
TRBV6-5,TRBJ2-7,CASTPLTGGAYEQYF
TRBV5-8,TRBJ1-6,CASRPGTGFSPLHF
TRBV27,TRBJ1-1,CASRDRGTEAFF
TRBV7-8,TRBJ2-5,CASSASREETQYF
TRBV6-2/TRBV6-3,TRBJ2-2,CASSSAQVGGGATGELFF
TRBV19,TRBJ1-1,CASTVTGKVNTEAFF
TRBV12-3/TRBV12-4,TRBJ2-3,CACGLFSDTQYF
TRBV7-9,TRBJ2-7,CASSFRQGSYEQYF
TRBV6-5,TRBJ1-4,CASSFEKPGTGEKLFF
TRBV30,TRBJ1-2,CAWSPQGGNYGYTF
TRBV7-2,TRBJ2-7,CASSLILQARYEQYF
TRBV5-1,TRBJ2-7,CASSWTGDGYEQYF
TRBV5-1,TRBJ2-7,CASMGQGAWEQYF
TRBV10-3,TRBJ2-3,CAISRLAGSTDTQYF
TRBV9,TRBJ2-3,CASSGSSADTQYF
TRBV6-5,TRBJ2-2,CASNPSETNTGELFF
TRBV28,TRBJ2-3,CASSKTLVVAHTDTQYF
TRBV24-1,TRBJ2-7,CATSSRGASYEQYF
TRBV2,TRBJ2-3,CASSPPIAGSTDTQYF
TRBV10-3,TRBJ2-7,CAISEGLAGGAYEQYF
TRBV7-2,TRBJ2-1,CASSLTGVSYNEQFF
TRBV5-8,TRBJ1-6,CASSSDRESPLHF
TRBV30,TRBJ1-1,CAWSPGQGNTFF
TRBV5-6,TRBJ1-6,CASSLGGTVSPLHF
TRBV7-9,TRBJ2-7,CASSPSGGFNEQYF